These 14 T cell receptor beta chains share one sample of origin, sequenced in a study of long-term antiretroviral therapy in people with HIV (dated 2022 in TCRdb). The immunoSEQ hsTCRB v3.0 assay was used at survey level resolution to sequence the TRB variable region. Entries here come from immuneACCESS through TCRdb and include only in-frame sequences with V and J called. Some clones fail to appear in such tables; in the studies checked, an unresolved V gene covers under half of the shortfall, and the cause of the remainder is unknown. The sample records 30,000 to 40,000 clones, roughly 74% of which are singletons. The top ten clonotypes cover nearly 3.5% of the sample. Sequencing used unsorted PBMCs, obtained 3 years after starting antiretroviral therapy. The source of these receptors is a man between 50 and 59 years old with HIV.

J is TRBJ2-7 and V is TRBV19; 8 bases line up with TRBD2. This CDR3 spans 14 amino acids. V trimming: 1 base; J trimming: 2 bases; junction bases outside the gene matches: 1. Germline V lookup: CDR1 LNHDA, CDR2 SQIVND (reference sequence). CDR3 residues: CASSIAAGAYEQYF. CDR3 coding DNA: TGTGCCAGTAGTATAGCAGCGGGAGCCTACGAGCAGTACTTC.

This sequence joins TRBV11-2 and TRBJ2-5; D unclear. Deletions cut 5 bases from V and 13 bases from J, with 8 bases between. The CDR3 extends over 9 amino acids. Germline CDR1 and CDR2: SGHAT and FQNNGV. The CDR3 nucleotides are TGTGCCAGCAGCCCATCGTGGTACTTC. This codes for CASSPSWYF.

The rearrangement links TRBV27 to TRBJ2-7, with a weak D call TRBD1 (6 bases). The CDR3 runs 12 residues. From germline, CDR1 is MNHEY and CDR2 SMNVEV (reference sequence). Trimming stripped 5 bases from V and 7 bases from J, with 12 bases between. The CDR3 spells CASSPTGWEQYF. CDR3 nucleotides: TGTGCCAGCAGTCCAACAGGGTGGGAGCAGTACTTC.

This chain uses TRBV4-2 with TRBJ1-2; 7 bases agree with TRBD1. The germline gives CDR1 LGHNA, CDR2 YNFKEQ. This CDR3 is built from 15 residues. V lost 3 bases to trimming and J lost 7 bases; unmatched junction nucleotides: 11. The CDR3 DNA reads TGTGCCAGCAGCCACAGGGGGGGTTACTCTGGTGGCTACACCTTC. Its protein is CASSHRGGYSGGYTF.

The CDR3, as DNA: TGTGCCAGCAGCCAAGGACAGGGACTTCCATATTTT. This encodes CASSQGQGLPYF. The rearrangement links TRBV6-5 to TRBJ2-3; 8 bases align to TRBD1. V shed 6 bases, J shed 15 bases, and the junction held 11 bases outside the gene matches. The CDR3 covers 12 residues. The germline CDR1 and CDR2 sequences are MNHEY and SVGAGI.

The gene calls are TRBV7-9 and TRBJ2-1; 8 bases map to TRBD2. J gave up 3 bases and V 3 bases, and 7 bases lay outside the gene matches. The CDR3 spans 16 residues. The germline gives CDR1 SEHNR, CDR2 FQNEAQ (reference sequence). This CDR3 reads CASSLTTGGDYNEQFF. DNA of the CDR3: TGTGCCAGCAGCTTGACTACGGGGGGGGACTACAATGAGCAGTTCTTC.

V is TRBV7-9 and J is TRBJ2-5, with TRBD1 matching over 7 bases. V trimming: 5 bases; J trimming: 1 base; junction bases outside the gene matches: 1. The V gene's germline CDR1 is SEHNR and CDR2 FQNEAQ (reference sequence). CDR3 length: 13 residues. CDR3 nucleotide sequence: TGTGCCAGCAGCAGACAGGGCCAAGAGACCCAGTACTTC. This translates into CASSRQGQETQYF.

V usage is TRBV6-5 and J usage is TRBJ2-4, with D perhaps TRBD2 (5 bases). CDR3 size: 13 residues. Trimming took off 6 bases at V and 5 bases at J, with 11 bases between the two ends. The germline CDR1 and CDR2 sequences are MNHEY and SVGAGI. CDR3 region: CASRRTDENIQYF. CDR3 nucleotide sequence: TGTGCCAGCAGGCGGACTGACGAAAACATTCAGTACTTC.

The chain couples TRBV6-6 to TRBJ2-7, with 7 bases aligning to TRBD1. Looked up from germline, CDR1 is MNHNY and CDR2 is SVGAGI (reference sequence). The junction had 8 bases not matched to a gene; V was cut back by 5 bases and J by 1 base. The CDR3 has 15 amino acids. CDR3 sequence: CASSGVGTESYEQYF. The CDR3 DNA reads TGTGCCAGCAGTGGGGTCGGGACAGAGTCCTACGAGCAGTACTTC.

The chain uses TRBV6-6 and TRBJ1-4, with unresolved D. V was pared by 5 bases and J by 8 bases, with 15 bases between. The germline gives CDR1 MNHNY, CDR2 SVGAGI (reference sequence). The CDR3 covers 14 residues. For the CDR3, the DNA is TGTGCCAGCAGTGTCGGGAGGGAGCGGGAAAAACTGTTTTTT. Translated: CASSVGREREKLFF.

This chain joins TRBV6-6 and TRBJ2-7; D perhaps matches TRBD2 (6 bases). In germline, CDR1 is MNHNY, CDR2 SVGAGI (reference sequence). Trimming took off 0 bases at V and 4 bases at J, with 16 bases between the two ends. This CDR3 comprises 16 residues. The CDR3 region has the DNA TGTGCCAGCAGTTACTCAACTCTGGGTAGCGGTTACGAGCAGTACTTC. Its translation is CASSYSTLGSGYEQYF.

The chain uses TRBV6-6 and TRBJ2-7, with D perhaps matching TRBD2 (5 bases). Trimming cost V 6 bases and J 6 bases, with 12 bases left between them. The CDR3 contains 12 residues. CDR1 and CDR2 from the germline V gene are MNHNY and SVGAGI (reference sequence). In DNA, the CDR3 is TGTGCCAGCAGCCTGGACTGGCTCGAGCAGTACTTC. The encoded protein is CASSLDWLEQYF.

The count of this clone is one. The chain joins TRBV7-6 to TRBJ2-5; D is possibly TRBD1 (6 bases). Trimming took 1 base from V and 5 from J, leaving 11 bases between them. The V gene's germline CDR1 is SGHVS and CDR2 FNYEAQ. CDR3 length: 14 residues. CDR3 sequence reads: CASSLGQGMETQYF. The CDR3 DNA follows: TGTGCCAGCAGCTTAGGGCAGGGGATGGAGACCCAGTACTTC.

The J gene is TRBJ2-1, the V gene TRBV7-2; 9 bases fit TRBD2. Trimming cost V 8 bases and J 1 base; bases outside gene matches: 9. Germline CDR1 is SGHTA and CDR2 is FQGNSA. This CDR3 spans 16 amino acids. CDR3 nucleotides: TGTGCCAGCGGCCCCAATAGCGGGAGATCCTACAATGAGCAGTTCTTC. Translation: CASGPNSGRSYNEQFF. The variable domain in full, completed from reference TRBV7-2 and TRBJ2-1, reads GAGVSQSPSNKVTEKGKDVELRCDPISGHTALYWYRQSLGQGLEFLIYFQGNSAPDKSGLPSDRFSAERTGGSVSTLTIQRTQQEDSAVYLCASGPNSGRSYNEQFFGPGTRLTVL.